These 3 T cell receptor beta chains came from one sample sequenced in a study of tumor-infiltrating lymphocytes in primary liver carcinoma. Each 20-30 mg portion of unsorted bulk tissue served as the source for co-extraction of RNA and DNA. From 500 ng total RNA, TCR beta cDNA was generated with a primer in the constant region. What produced the TCR beta libraries was three nested multiplex PCR rounds using slightly modified ARM-PCR. Researchers ran the first two PCR rounds for 9 to 10 cycles each with TRBV1-TRBV30 forward primers and a C-beta reverse primer. MiXCR was run by TCRdb on the multiplex PCR reads, yielding one entry per CDR3 protein. Of approximately 190,000 distinct CDR3 sequences in the sample, around four fifths were seen once. Sequencing was done on a sample of tumor tissue from primary liver carcinoma. These receptors all come from a man aged 35 to 55 with primary liver carcinoma and hepatitis B virus infection.

V usage is TRBV6-5 and J usage is TRBJ2-5; D gene unclear. The V gene's germline CDR1 is MNHEY and CDR2 SVGAGI. The CDR3 covers 14 residues. V gave up 6 bases and J gave up 6 bases, with 17 bases separating them. CDR3 amino acids: CASSQQGWEKTQYF. CDR3 coding DNA: TGTGCCAGCAGCCAACAAGGGTGGGAAAAGACCCAGTACTTC.

With regard to this clonotype: A read error may account for a junction end that differs from germline. The rearrangement joins TRBV4-1 to TRBJ2-2; tentatively, D is TRBD1 or TRBD2 (5 bases each). The CDR3 spans 14 residues. Germline lookup yields CDR1 MGHRA and CDR2 YSYEKL. CDR3 amino acids: CASSLGERTGELYF. CDR3 coding DNA: TGCGCCAGCAGCCTGGGGGAAAGGACCGGGGAGTTGTATTTT.

This clonotype was found once. Its ends do not fully match the called genes, so a read error is possible. CDR3 bases: TGTGCCAGCACGAACTTAGGGACTAGCGGCAGCAATGAGCTGTTCTTC. Translation gives CASTNLGTSGSNELFF. The chain carries TRBV2 and TRBJ2-1, with 11 nucleotides matching TRBD2. The CDR3 spans 16 residues. Germline V gives CDR1 SNHLY, CDR2 FYNNEI.